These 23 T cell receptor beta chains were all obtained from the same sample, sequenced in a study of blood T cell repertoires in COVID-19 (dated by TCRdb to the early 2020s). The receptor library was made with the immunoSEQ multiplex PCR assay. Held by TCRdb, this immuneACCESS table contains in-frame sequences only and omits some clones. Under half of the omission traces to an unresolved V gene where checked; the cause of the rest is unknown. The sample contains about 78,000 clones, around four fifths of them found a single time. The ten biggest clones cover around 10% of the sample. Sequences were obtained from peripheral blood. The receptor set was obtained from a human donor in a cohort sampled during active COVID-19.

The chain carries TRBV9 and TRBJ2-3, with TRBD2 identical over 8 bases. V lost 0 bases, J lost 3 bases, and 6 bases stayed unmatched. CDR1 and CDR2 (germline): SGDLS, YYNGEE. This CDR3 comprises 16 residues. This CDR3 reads CASSVARGGSTDTQYF. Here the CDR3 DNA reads TGTGCCAGCAGCGTAGCCCGGGGGGGCTCGACAGATACGCAGTATTTT. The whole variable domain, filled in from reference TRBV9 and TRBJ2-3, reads DSGVTQTPKHLITATGQRVTLRCSPRSGDLSVYWYQQSLDQGLQFLIQYYNGEERAKGNILERFSAQQFPDLHSELNLSSLELGDSALYFCASSVARGGSTDTQYFGPGTRLTVL.

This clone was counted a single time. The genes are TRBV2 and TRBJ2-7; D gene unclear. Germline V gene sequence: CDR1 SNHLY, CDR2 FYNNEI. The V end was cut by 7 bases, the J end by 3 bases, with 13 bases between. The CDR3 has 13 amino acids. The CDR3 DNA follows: TGTGCCAGCACTCCGTCTGAGCTCTACGAGCAGTACTTC. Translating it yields CASTPSELYEQYF. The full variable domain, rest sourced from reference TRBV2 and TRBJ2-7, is EPEVTQTPSHQVTQMGQEVILRCVPISNHLYFYWYRQILGQKVEFLVSFYNNEISEKSEIFDDQFSVERPDGSNFTLKIRSTKLEDSAMYFCASTPSELYEQYFGPGTRLTVT.

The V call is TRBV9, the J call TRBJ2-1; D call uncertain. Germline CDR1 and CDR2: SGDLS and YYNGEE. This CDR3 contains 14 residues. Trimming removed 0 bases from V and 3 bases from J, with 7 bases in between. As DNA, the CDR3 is TGTGCCAGCAGCGTAGAGGCAGGCTACAATGAGCAGTTCTTC. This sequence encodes CASSVEAGYNEQFF.

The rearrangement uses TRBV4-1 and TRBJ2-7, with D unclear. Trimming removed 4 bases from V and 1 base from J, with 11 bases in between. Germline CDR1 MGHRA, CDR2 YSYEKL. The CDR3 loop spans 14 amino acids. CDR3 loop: CASSPRHGSYEQYF. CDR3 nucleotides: TGCGCCAGCAGCCCGAGGCACGGTTCCTACGAGCAGTACTTC.

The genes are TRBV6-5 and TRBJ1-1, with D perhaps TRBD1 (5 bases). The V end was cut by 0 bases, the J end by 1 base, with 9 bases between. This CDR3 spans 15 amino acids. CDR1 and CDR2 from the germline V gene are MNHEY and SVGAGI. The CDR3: CASSYSTVANTEAFF. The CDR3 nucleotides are TGTGCCAGCAGTTACTCGACAGTGGCGAACACTGAAGCTTTCTTT.

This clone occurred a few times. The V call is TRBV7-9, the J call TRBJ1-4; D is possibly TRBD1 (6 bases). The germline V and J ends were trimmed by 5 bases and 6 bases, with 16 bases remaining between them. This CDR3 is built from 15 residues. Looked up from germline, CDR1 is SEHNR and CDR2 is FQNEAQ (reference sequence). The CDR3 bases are TGTGCCAGCAGCCCGCGAACAGGGTGGGATGAAAAACTGTTTTTT. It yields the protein CASSPRTGWDEKLFF.

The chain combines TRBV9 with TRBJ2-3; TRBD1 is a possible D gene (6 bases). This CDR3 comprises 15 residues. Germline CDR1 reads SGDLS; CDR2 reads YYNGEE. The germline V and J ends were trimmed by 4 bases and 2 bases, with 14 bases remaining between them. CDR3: CASSPDSGATDTQYF. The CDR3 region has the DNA TGTGCCAGCAGCCCCGACTCAGGGGCCACAGATACGCAGTATTTT.

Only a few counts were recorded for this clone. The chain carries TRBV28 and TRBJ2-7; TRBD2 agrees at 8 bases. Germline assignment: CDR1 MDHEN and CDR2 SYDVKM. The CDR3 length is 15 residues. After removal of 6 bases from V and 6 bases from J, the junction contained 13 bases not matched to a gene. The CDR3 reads CASRQLHGGASEQYF. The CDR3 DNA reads TGTGCCAGCAGACAACTCCACGGGGGGGCAAGCGAGCAGTACTTC.

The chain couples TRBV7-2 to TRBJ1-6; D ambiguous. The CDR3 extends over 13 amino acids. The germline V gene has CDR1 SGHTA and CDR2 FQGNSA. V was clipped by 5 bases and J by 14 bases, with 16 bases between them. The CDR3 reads CASSPTMILALHF. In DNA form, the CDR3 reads TGTGCCAGCAGCCCCACCATGATATTAGCCCTCCACTTT.

The CDR3 loop reads CASSPGTGVTYEQYF. The DNA for the CDR3 is TGTGCCAGCAGCCCCGGGACAGGGGTTACCTACGAGCAGTACTTC. V gene TRBV5-6 combines with J gene TRBJ2-7; 10 bases map to TRBD1. This CDR3 contains 15 residues. Germline V gene data show CDR1 as SGHDT and CDR2 as YYEEEE. Losses at the gene ends were 4 bases for V and 2 bases for J; bases not matched to a gene: 6.

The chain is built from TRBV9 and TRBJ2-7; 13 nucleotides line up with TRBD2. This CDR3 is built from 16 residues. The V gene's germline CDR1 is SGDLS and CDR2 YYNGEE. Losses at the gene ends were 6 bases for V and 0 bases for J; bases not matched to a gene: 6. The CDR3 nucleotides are TGTGCCAGCAAGGGGACTAGCGGGATGAGCTCCTACGAGCAGTACTTC. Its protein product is CASKGTSGMSSYEQYF.

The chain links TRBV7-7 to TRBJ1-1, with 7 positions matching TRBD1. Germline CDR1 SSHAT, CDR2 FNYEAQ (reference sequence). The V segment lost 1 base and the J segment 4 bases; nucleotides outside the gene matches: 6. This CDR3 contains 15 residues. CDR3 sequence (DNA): TGTGCCAGCAGCTTAGGGGCAGGGGGGAGCACTGAAGCTTTCTTT. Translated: CASSLGAGGSTEAFF. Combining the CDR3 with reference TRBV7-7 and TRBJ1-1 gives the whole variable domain GAGVSQSPRYKVTKRGQDVTLRCDPISSHATLYWYQQALGQGPEFLTYFNYEAQPDKSGLPSDRFSAERPEGSISTLTIQRTEQRDSAMYRCASSLGAGGSTEAFFGQGTRLTVV.

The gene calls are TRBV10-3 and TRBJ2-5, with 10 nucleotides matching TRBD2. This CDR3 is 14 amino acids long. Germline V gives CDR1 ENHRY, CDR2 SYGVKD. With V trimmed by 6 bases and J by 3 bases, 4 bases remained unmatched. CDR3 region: CAIRASGGEETQYF. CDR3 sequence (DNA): TGTGCCATCAGGGCAAGCGGGGGGGAAGAGACCCAGTACTTC.

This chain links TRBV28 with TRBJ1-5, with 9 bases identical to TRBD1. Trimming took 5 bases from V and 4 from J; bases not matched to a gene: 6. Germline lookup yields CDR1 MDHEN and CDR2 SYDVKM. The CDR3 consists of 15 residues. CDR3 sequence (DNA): TGTGCCAGCAGTCCCTGGACAGGGGCAAATCAGCCCCAGCATTTT. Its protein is CASSPWTGANQPQHF.

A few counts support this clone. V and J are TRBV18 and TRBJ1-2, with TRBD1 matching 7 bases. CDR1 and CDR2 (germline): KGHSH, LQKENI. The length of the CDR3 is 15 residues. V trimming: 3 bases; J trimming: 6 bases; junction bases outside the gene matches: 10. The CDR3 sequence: CASSPNAGTADGYTF. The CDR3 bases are TGTGCCAGCTCACCTAACGCCGGGACAGCCGATGGCTACACCTTC.

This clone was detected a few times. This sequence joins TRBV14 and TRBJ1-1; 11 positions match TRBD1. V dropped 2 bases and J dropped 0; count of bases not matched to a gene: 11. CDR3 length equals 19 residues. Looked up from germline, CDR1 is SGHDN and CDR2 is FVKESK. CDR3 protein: CASSQRGQGGIIMNTEAFF. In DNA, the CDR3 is TGTGCCAGCAGCCAACGGGGACAGGGGGGGATTATCATGAACACTGAAGCTTTCTTT.

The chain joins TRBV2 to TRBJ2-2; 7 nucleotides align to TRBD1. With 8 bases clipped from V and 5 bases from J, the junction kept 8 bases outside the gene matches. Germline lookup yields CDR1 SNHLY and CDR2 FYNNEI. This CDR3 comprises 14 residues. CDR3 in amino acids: CASADRRRTGELFF. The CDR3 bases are TGTGCCAGCGCGGACAGGAGGAGAACCGGGGAGCTGTTTTTT.

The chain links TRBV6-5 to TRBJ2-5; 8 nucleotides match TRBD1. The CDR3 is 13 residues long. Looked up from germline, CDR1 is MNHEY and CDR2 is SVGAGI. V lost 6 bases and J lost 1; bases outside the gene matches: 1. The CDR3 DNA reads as TGTGCCAGCAGAGACAGGGGCCAAGAGACCCAGTACTTC. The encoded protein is CASRDRGQETQYF.

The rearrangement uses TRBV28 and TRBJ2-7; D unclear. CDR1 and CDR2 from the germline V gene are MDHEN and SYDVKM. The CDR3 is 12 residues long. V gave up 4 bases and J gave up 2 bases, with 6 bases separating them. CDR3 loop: CASSSLTYEQYF. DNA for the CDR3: TGTGCCAGCAGTTCTTTAACCTACGAGCAGTACTTC. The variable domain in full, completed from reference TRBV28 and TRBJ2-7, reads DVKVTQSSRYLVKRTGEKVFLECVQDMDHENMFWYRQDPGLGLRLIYFSYDVKMKEKGDIPEGYSVSREKKERFSLILESASTNQTSMYLCASSSLTYEQYFGPGTRLTVT.

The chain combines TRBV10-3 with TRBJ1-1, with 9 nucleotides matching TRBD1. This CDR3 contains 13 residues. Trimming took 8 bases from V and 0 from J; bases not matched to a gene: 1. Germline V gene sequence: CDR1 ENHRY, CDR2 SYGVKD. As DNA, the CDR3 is TGTGCCATCGGACAGGGGCTGAACACTGAAGCTTTCTTT. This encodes CAIGQGLNTEAFF.

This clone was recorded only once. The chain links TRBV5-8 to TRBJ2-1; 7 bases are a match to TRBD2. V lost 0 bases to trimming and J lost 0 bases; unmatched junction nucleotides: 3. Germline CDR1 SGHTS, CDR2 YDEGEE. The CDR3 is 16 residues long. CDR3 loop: CASSLVRGVSYNEQFF. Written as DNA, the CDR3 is TGTGCCAGCAGCTTGGTCCGGGGGGTCTCCTACAATGAGCAGTTCTTC.

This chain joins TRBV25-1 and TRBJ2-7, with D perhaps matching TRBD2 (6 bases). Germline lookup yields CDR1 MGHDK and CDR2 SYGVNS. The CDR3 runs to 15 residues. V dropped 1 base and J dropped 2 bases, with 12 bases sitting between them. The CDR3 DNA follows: TGTGCCAGCAGTGAATCGGGAGACAAGGCCTACGAGCAGTACTTC. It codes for CASSESGDKAYEQYF.

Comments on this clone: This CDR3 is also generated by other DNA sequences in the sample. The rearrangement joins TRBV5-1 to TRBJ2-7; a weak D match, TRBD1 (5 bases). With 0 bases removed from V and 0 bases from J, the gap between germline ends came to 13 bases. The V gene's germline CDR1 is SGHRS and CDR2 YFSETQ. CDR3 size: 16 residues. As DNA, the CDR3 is TGCGCCAGCAGCTTGGCAGGCAGGGAAGGCTCCTACGAGCAGTACTTC. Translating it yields CASSLAGREGSYEQYF.